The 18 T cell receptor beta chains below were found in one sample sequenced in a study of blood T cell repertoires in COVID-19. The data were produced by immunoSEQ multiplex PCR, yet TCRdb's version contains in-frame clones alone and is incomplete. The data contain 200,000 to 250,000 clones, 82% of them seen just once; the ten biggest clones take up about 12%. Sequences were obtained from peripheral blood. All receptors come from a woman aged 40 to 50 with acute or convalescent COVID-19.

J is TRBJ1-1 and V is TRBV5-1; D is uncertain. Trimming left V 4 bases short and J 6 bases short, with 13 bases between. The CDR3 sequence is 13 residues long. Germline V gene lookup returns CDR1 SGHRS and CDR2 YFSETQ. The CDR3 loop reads CASSPTVSPEAFF. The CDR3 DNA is TGCGCCAGCAGCCCTACAGTCAGCCCTGAAGCTTTCTTT.

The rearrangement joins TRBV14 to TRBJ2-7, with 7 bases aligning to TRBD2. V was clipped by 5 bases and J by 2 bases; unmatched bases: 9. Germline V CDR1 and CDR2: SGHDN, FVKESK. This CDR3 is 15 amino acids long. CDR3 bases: TGTGCCAGCAGCGCCCGGATGGGGGGGGCCTACGAGCAGTACTTC. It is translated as CASSARMGGAYEQYF.

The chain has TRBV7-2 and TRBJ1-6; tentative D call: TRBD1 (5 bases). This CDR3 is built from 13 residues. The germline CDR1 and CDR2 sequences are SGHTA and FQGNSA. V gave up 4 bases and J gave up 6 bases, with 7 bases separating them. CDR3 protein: CASSSQGNSPLHF. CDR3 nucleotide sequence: TGTGCCAGCAGCTCCCAGGGTAATTCACCCCTCCACTTT.

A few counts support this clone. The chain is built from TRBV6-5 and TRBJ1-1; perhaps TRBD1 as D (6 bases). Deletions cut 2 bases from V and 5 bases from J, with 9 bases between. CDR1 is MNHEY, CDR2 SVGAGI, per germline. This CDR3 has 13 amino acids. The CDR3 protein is CASSYQGYTEAFF. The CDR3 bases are TGTGCCAGCAGTTACCAGGGGTATACTGAAGCTTTCTTT.

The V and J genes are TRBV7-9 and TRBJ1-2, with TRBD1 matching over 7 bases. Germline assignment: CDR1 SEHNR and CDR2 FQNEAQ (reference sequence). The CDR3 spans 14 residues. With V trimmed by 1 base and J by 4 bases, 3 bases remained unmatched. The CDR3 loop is CASSLGDRIYGYTF. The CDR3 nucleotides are TGTGCCAGCAGCTTAGGGGACAGAATCTATGGCTACACCTTC.

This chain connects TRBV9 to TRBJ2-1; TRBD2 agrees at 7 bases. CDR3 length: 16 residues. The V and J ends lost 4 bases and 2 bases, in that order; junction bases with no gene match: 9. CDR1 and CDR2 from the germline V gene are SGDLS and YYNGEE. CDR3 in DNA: TGTGCCAGCAGCCAGGGTCTAGCGGCTGCCTACAATGAGCAGTTCTTC. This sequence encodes CASSQGLAAAYNEQFF.

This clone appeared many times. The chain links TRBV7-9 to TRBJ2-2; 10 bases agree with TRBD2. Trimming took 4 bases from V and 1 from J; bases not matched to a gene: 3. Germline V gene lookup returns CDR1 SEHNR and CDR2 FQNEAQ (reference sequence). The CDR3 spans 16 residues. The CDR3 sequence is CASSSGLAVNTGELFF. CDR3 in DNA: TGTGCCAGCAGCTCCGGACTAGCGGTGAACACCGGGGAGCTGTTTTTT. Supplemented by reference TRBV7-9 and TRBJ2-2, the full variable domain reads DTGVSQNPRHKITKRGQNVTFRCDPISEHNRLYWYRQTLGQGPEFLTYFQNEAQLEKSRLLSDRFSAERPKGSFSTLEIQRTEQGDSAMYLCASSSGLAVNTGELFFGEGSRLTVL.

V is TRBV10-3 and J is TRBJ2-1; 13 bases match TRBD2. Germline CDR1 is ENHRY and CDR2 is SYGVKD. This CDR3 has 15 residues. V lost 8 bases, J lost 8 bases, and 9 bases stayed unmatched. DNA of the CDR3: TGTGCCATCCTTGGACTAGCGGGGGCCGGGGATGAGCAGTTCTTC. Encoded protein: CAILGLAGAGDEQFF.

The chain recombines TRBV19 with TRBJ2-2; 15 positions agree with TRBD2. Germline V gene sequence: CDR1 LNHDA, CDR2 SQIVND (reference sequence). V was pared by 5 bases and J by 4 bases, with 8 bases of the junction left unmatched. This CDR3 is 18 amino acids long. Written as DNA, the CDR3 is TGTGCCAGTAGTGGGACTAGCGGGAGGACCTTGGGCACCGGGGAGCTGTTTTTT. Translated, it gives CASSGTSGRTLGTGELFF.

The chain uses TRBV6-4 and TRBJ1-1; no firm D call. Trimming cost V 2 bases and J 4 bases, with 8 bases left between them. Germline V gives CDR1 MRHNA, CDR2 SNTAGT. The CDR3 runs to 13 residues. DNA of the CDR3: TGTGCCAGCAGTGACCGGGGAATCACTGAAGCTTTCTTT. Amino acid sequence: CASSDRGITEAFF.

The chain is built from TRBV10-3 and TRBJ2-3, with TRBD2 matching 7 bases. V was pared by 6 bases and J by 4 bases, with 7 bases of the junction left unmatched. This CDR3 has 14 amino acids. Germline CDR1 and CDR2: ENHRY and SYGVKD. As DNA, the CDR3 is TGTGCCATCAGCTCTGCGGGGGACGCAGATACGCAGTATTTT. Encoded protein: CAISSAGDADTQYF.

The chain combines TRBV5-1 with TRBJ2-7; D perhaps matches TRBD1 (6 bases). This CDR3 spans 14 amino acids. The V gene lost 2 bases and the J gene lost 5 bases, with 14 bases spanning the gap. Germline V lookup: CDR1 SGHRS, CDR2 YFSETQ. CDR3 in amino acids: CASSFWGLEDEQYF. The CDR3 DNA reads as TGCGCCAGCAGCTTCTGGGGGCTGGAGGACGAGCAGTACTTC.

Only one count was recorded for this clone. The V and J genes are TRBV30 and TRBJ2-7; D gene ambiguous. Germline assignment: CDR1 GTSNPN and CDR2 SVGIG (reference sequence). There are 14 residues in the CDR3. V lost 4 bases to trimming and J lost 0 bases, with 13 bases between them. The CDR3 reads CAWTPRLSSYEQYF. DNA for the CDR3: TGTGCCTGGACCCCCCGACTGAGCTCCTACGAGCAGTACTTC.

The CDR3, as DNA: TGCGCCAGCAGAAATCAGGGTAGCTCCTACGAGCAGTACTTC. Translating gives CASRNQGSSYEQYF. The chain is built from TRBV5-1 and TRBJ2-7; D is perhaps TRBD1 (5 bases). Germline CDR1 SGHRS, CDR2 YFSETQ. The CDR3 has 14 amino acids. The germline V and J ends were trimmed by 5 bases and 0 bases, with 12 bases remaining between them. Supplemented by reference TRBV5-1 and TRBJ2-7, the full variable domain reads KAGVTQTPRYLIKTRGQQVTLSCSPISGHRSVSWYQQTPGQGLQFLFEYFSETQRNKGNFPGRFSGRQFSNSRSEMNVSTLELGDSALYLCASRNQGSSYEQYFGPGTRLTVT.

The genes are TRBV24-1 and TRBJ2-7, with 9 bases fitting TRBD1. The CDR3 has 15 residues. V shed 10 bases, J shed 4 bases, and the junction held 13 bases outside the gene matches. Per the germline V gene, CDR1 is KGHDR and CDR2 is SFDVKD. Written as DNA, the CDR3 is TGTGCCACAAGGGGGGGACAGGGATACAGATACGAGCAGTACTTC. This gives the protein CATRGGQGYRYEQYF.

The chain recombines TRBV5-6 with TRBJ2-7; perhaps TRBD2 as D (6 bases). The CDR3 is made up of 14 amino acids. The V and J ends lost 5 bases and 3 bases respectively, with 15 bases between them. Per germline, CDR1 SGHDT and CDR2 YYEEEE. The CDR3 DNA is TGTGCCAGCAGGATACTGGGCGGGAACTACGAGCAGTACTTC. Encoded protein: CASRILGGNYEQYF.

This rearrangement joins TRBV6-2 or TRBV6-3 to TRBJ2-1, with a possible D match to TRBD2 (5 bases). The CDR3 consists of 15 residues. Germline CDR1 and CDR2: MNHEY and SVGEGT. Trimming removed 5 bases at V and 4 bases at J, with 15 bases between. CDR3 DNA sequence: TGTGCCAGCAGTGTAGGCCCTGCGGGTTACAATGAGCAGTTCTTC. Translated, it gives CASSVGPAGYNEQFF.

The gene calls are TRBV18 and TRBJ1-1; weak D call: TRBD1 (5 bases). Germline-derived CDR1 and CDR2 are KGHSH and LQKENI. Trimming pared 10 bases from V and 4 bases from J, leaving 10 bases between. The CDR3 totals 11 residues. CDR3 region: CATLGGTEAFF. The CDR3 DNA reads TGTGCCACCCTCGGGGGCACTGAAGCTTTCTTT.